A single sample is the source of the 15 T cell receptor beta chains below, sequenced in a study of OX40 agonist ivuxolimab in advanced cancers. Assay used: immunoSEQ multiplex PCR; TCRdb lists only in-frame clones, some missing. The repertoire holds 50,000 to 65,000 clones, with more than 85% as singletons. The sample was CD4+ or CD8+ T cells sorted from blood, taken in a trial of the OX40 agonist ivuxolimab. These receptors came from an adult with an advanced solid tumor such as melanoma, head and neck, liver or kidney cancer.

This clone was counted a single time. The chain links TRBV10-3 to TRBJ1-1; no definite D call. The germline CDR1 and CDR2 sequences are ENHRY and SYGVKD. V was clipped by 8 bases and J by 6 bases, with 13 bases between them. The length of the CDR3 is 12 residues. Written as DNA, the CDR3 is TGTGCCATCGGCTCGGATGGCCCTGAAGCTTTCTTT. Translating gives CAIGSDGPEAFF.

The chain combines TRBV14 with TRBJ2-7; the match to TRBD2 covers 9 bases. From germline, CDR1 is SGHDN and CDR2 FVKESK. CDR3 length equals 17 residues. Losses at the gene ends were 0 bases for V and 2 bases for J; bases not matched to a gene: 8. DNA of the CDR3: TGTGCCAGCAGCCAAGAAGTATCCTCTAGCGGGACCTACGAGCAGTACTTC. Translated: CASSQEVSSSGTYEQYF.

The chain carries TRBV9 and TRBJ2-7, with no clear D. V gave up 0 bases and J gave up 3 bases, with 10 bases separating them. Germline loops: CDR1 SGDLS, CDR2 YYNGEE. This CDR3 has 14 residues. CDR3 DNA sequence: TGTGCCAGCAGCGTAGGGGCAGGTAACTACGAGCAGTACTTC. Translated: CASSVGAGNYEQYF.

The genes are TRBV2 and TRBJ1-5; D call uncertain. The CDR3 spans 17 residues. Trimming pared 3 bases from V and 0 bases from J, leaving 15 bases between. Germline assignment: CDR1 SNHLY and CDR2 FYNNEI. The CDR3 region has the DNA TGTGCCAGCAGTGATCCGTTTGGAGACTATAGCAATCAGCCCCAGCATTTT. This codes for CASSDPFGDYSNQPQHF.

The rearrangement links TRBV15 to TRBJ1-4, with a tentative D call TRBD1 (6 bases). Trimming pared 3 bases from V and 8 bases from J, leaving 13 bases between. The CDR3 has 14 residues. Germline lookup yields CDR1 LNHNV and CDR2 YYDKDF (reference sequence). The CDR3 bases are TGTGCCACCAGCAGTGTTCAGGGGACCGAAAAACTGTTTTTT. This gives the protein CATSSVQGTEKLFF.

The rearrangement uses TRBV5-5 and TRBJ2-5, with unresolved D. Germline assignment: CDR1 SGHKS and CDR2 YYEKEE (reference sequence). This CDR3 is 12 amino acids long. Deletions cut 2 bases from V and 4 bases from J, with 6 bases between. The CDR3 coding sequence is TGTGCCAGCAGCTTAGACGGAGAGACCCAGTACTTC. Protein product: CASSLDGETQYF.

V is TRBV4-3 and J is TRBJ2-1; D gene unclear. Germline V gene lookup returns CDR1 LGHNA and CDR2 YSLEER. With 0 bases removed from V and 8 bases from J, the gap between germline ends came to 14 bases. This CDR3 region has 15 residues. The CDR3 sequence: CASSQDSSPRDEQFF. The CDR3 nucleotides are TGCGCCAGCAGCCAAGATTCCAGCCCAAGGGATGAGCAGTTCTTC.

The chain joins TRBV7-9 to TRBJ1-4; possibly TRBD1 for D (5 bases). The CDR3 has 12 amino acids. The V and J ends lost 5 bases and 13 bases respectively, with 14 bases between them. The germline CDR1 and CDR2 sequences are SEHNR and FQNEAQ (reference sequence). CDR3 sequence: CASSGGTLGLFF. CDR3 DNA sequence: TGTGCCAGCAGCGGCGGGACTTTGGGACTGTTTTTT.

The chain recombines TRBV4-1 with TRBJ2-3; 7 bases fit TRBD1. This CDR3 is 14 amino acids long. Germline CDR1 and CDR2: MGHRA and YSYEKL. V shed 4 bases and J 4 bases; nucleotides not matched to a gene: 5. The CDR3 nucleotides read TGCGCCAGCAGCCCGAGGGGGCGGCCAGATACGCAGTATTTT. Translation gives CASSPRGRPDTQYF.

The V gene is TRBV7-9, the J gene TRBJ2-7; D remains unclear. This CDR3 is 14 amino acids long. In germline, CDR1 is SEHNR, CDR2 FQNEAQ (reference sequence). The V end was cut by 2 bases, the J end by 2 bases, with 10 bases between. CDR3 residues: CASSLSLGAYEQYF. Written as DNA, the CDR3 is TGTGCCAGCAGCTTAAGCTTGGGTGCCTACGAGCAGTACTTC. Based on the CDR3 plus reference TRBV7-9 and TRBJ2-7, the full variable domain is DTGVSQNPRHKITKRGQNVTFRCDPISEHNRLYWYRQTLGQGPEFLTYFQNEAQLEKSRLLSDRFSAERPKGSFSTLEIQRTEQGDSAMYLCASSLSLGAYEQYFGPGTRLTVT.

This sequence joins TRBV7-9 and TRBJ1-1, with D perhaps TRBD1 (5 bases). Per the germline V gene, CDR1 is SEHNR and CDR2 is FQNEAQ (reference sequence). The V and J ends lost 5 bases and 5 bases respectively, with 15 bases between them. CDR3 length: 14 residues. CDR3 in DNA: TGTGCCAGCAGCCTCAACTGGGGCCGAACTGAAGCTTTCTTT. Translated, it gives CASSLNWGRTEAFF. Looking up the rest from reference TRBV7-9 and TRBJ1-1 gives the full variable domain: DTGVSQNPRHKITKRGQNVTFRCDPISEHNRLYWYRQTLGQGPEFLTYFQNEAQLEKSRLLSDRFSAERPKGSFSTLEIQRTEQGDSAMYLCASSLNWGRTEAFFGQGTRLTVV.

The genes are TRBV5-1 and TRBJ1-2; 12 bases align to TRBD1. The germline V gene encodes CDR1 SGHRS and CDR2 YFSETQ. V shed 0 bases, J shed 5 bases, and the junction held 5 bases outside the gene matches. The CDR3 spans 16 residues. The CDR3 is CASSLVGTGGGYGYTF. The CDR3 DNA reads as TGCGCCAGCAGCTTGGTCGGGACAGGGGGCGGTTATGGCTACACCTTC.

The chain employs TRBV7-9 and TRBJ2-1; possible D gene TRBD2, 5 bases. Trimming removed 5 bases at V and 10 bases at J, with 12 bases between. CDR1 and CDR2 (germline): SEHNR, FQNEAQ (reference sequence). The CDR3 extends over 12 amino acids. CDR3 coding DNA: TGTGCCAGCAGCCCCGGGGAGCTGGAGCAGTTCTTC. Translated: CASSPGELEQFF.

This clone is a singleton in its sample. The CDR3 spells CASSVGSSGRHEQYF. In DNA, the CDR3 is TGTGCCAGCAGCGTAGGGTCTAGCGGGAGACACGAGCAGTACTTC. The V and J genes are TRBV9 and TRBJ2-7; 10 bases fit TRBD2. The CDR3 has 15 residues. Trimming cost V 0 bases and J 5 bases; bases outside gene matches: 5. Germline V gene lookup returns CDR1 SGDLS and CDR2 YYNGEE.

The J gene is TRBJ2-5, the V gene TRBV6-5; D is unresolved. There are 12 residues in the CDR3. CDR1 and CDR2 (germline): MNHEY, SVGAGI. Trimming cost V 7 bases and J 4 bases, with 10 bases left between them. The CDR3 region is CASMAAGETQYF. CDR3 nucleotide sequence: TGTGCCAGCATGGCGGCCGGAGAGACCCAGTACTTC.